This TCR beta chain was captured by sequencing in a study of T cells in tuberculosis (dated by TCRdb to the late 2010s). Turning to the overall study: In the study, CD1B tetramers and high-throughput TCR immunosequencing were combined to characterize T cells specific for the mycobacterial lipid antigen glucose monomycolate (GMM). In a South African clinical cohort, IGRA-negative adolescents, IGRA-positive adolescents with latent tuberculosis and adults with active tuberculosis were compared, with under eleven people in each group. Overall study outcomes, separate from this receptor: A classifier using the diverse GMM-specific repertoire reached just over 85% accuracy (AUROC approximately 0.9), compared with approximately 70% accuracy using GEM motif frequencies. Clinical samples were selected based on the availability of cryopreserved specimens, with adults included as active tuberculosis cases and adolescents included as controls. Compared with IGRA-negative controls, TCR-alpha repertoires from active tuberculosis had smaller mean NN-distances to GMM-specific TCRs, which suggests clonal expansion of these TCRs. Smaller NN-distances were partly driven by shorter CDR3-alpha lengths in active tuberculosis patients, and statistical significance was not reached for the TCR-beta difference.

The CDR3 runs 14 amino acids, cysteine and phenylalanine included. The sequence is cut down to CDR3 DNA, 42 bases in frame from base 1. In the germline V gene (reference sequence), CDR1 corresponds to LNHDA and CDR2 to SQIVND. V loses 5 bases at its end and J loses 8 bases; junction bases beyond the gene matches: 8. At study entry, adolescents were screened for latent tuberculosis infection by tuberculin skin test and QuantiFERON-TB GOLD In-Tube IGRA. Immunosequencing of unsorted cryopreserved PBMC covered, on average, around 91,000 T cells per clinical donor. Eleven high schools in the Worcester region of the Western Cape, South Africa, served as enrollment sites for adolescents aged 12 to 18 years. Around 10 adolescents infected with M. tuberculosis and about 10 uninfected adolescents were chosen and matched for age and sex. For the adolescents, PBMC were isolated by density centrifugation from freshly drawn heparinized blood and then cryopreserved.

TCR libraries were generated with the immunoSEQ multiplex PCR assay, using TCR-beta and/or TCR-alpha/delta assays for each sample. The Illumina high-throughput platform was used to sequence the amplified TCR libraries. On the study's bioinformatics: Clustering and dimensionality reduction were performed using pairwise TCRdist distances among GMM-specific receptors from ex vivo sorted or in vitro expanded T cells. Each clinical repertoire was assigned a mean NN-distance score, defined as the average TCRdist to the nearest 10% of tetramer-positive reference sequences. GEM TCR motif frequency was computed as the fraction of unique TCRs matching known GEM sequences by V/J usage and CDR3 length. Active tuberculosis was classified by linear discriminant analysis with leave-one-out cross-validation, implemented in scikit-learn. TCRdb took this table from immuneACCESS and kept in-frame rearrangements with V and J called. Such tables lack part of the clones; where checked against another copy, unresolved V genes explain under half of the gap, and the rest is unexplained. The V and J calls and clone size are taken from that table; D and trimming were inferred from the DNA. Counted in this sample were 30,000 to 45,000 clones; approximately 94% of them appeared once. The biggest ten clones account for 12% of the sample.

Turning to this clone: Its antigen is not yet known. No much larger clone exists at a distance of one base, and base qualities are not known.

The chain is made from TRBV19 and TRBJ1-5; TRBD1 aligns with 8 central bases. The sample was PBMCs. This sequence originates from a donor between 10 and 35 years old with latent tuberculosis or without tuberculosis infection. Some clones in this sample may be carry-over from other donors' samples. The nucleotide sequence reads TGTGCCAGTAGTCCAGGACAGGGCCCGAAGCCCCAGCATTTT. It is translated as CASSPGQGPKPQHF.